The clone carrying this T cell receptor beta chain was counted at least ten times. The antigen is unknown. The sample comes from a study of early T cells in non-severe SARS-CoV-2 infection. Across the study: With bulk RNA from unsorted whole blood as input, sequencing yielded unpaired chains. Study outcomes and limitations: Missing private and CD4 specificities, VDJdb matching favored anti-spike CD8 responses.

Each cDNA molecule carried a unique molecular identifier. MiXCR was run by TCRdb on the 5' RACE reads, yielding one entry per CDR3 protein. The table records 30,000 to 35,000 distinct CDR3 sequences, 4.5% to 5% of them present only once. This clonotype originated in an adult who was a healthcare worker with PCR-confirmed SARS-CoV-2 infection or an uninfected control (not recorded which). Sequenced input: whole blood.

The CDR3 protein is CASSATRAYNEQFF. The CDR3 bases are TGTGCCAGCAGTGCGACTAGAGCCTACAATGAGCAGTTCTTC. V is TRBV6-5 and J is TRBJ2-1, with D possibly TRBD2 on 6 matching bases. Germline CDR1 is MNHEY and CDR2 is SVGAGI. The ends were cut back, 5 bases at V and 2 bases at J, with 10 bases in the middle. The CDR3 contains 14 residues.